This T cell receptor (beta chain) was recorded in a study of beta chain features in type 1 diabetes. Every isolated RNA sample was fully reverse transcribed, so sequencing captured expressed TCRB transcripts. Using immunoSEQ multiplex PCR, the repertoire was profiled, and TCRdb retains in-frame clones only, with some absent. The sample lists about 900,000 clones, 17% occurring once. A word on this clone: Distinct nucleotide sequences in the sample also encode this CDR3.

Germline lookup yields CDR1 SGHTA and CDR2 FQGTGA. Trimming shortened V by 2 bases and J by 3 bases, and 10 bases separated the two germline ends. The CDR3 has 15 residues. The receptor comes from a woman between 18 and 29 years old in good health. The source material was naive CD4+ T cells from blood. V gene TRBV7-3 combines with J gene TRBJ2-2; perhaps TRBD2 as D (6 bases). The CDR3 DNA reads as TGTGCCAGCAGCTTATCACCGGGAGACACCGGGGAGCTGTTTTTT. Amino acid sequence: CASSLSPGDTGELFF.